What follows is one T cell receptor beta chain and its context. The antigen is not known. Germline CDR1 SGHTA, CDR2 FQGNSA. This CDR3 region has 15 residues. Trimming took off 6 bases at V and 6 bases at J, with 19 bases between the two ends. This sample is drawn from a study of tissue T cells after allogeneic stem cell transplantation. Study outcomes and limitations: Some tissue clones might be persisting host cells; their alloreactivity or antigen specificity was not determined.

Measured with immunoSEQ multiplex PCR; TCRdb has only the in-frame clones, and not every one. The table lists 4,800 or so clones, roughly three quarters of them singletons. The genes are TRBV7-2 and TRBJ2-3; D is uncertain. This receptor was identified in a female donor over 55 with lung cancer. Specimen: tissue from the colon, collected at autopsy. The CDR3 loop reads CASSRAPLPGDTQYF. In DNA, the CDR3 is TGTGCCAGCAGTAGGGCTCCCCTTCCCGGGGATACGCAGTATTTT.